The next 17 T cell receptor beta chains were all read from a single sample in a study of T cell repertoires in cytomegalovirus infection. Their cognate antigens are unknown. From the reads, TCRdb called clonotypes with MiXCR, one entry per CDR3 protein. Of 900,000 to 950,000 distinct CDR3 sequences in the sample, 31% are singletons; the top ten hold roughly 13%. The starting material was cultured CD8+ T cells from PBMCs, obtained from culture after CMV antigen stimulation. These receptors originate from a human donor in good health (CMV status not recorded). Some clones in this sample may be carry-over from other donors' samples.

To note about this clonotype: Being one base from a much bigger clone, this may be a read error. CDR3 residues: CASSSEGATNFGYTF. The CDR3 nucleotides are TGTGCCAGCAGCTCGGAGGGGGCTACTAACTTTGGCTACACCTTC. V gene TRBV7-6 combines with J gene TRBJ1-2; 7 positions agree with TRBD1. CDR3 length: 15 residues. Germline CDR1 reads SGHVS; CDR2 reads FNYEAQ.

This chain joins TRBV19 and TRBJ1-5; D unresolved. Germline values: CDR1 LNHDA, CDR2 SQIVND (reference sequence). The length of the CDR3 is 14 residues. V shed 6 bases and J shed 0 bases, with 9 bases lying between them. The CDR3 protein is CASSDYYSNQPQHF. DNA for the CDR3: TGTGCCAGTAGCGACTACTATAGCAATCAGCCCCAGCATTTT. Supplemented by reference TRBV19 and TRBJ1-5, the full variable domain reads DGGITQSPKYLFRKEGQNVTLSCEQNLNHDAMYWYRQDPGQGLRLIYYSQIVNDFQKGDIAEGYSVSREKKESFPLTVTSAQKNPTAFYLCASSDYYSNQPQHFGDGTRLSIL.

This clonotype occurred a few times. The chain recombines TRBV6-1 with TRBJ1-1; possible D gene TRBD1, 5 bases. This CDR3 has 17 amino acids. The germline CDR1 and CDR2 sequences are MNHNS and SASEGT. The V and J ends lost 5 bases and 4 bases respectively, with 23 bases between them. The CDR3 bases are TGTGCCAGCAGTTCCCGATACGTCCAGGGAGAGGGCACTGAAGCTTTCTTT. Its protein is CASSSRYVQGEGTEAFF.

This clonotype occurred many times. The chain links TRBV7-2 to TRBJ2-7; the match to TRBD2 covers 12 bases. Per germline, CDR1 SGHTA and CDR2 FQGNSA. The CDR3 runs to 17 residues. The V and J ends lost 4 bases and 4 bases, in that order; junction bases with no gene match: 11. CDR3 sequence (DNA): TGTGCCAGCAGCTCGCTTTCTTTGACTAGCGGGGGATACGAGCAGTACTTC. Protein sequence: CASSSLSLTSGGYEQYF.

In this sample, this clonotype turned up many times. The chain carries TRBV7-6 and TRBJ2-1, with 7 bases that match TRBD2. The CDR3 spans 14 residues. Trimming took 5 bases from V and 7 from J; bases not matched to a gene: 8. Germline CDR1 is SGHVS and CDR2 is FNYEAQ. CDR3: CASSPRGVLNEQFF. In DNA form, the CDR3 reads TGTGCCAGCAGCCCTCGGGGGGTCCTTAATGAGCAGTTCTTC.

DNA of the CDR3: TGTGCCAGCAGTTACCTCGACAGGGGGGCTCAGCCCCAGCATTTT. Translated: CASSYLDRGAQPQHF. The V and J genes are TRBV6-6 and TRBJ1-5, with 9 bases identical to TRBD1. The germline V gene has CDR1 MNHNY and CDR2 SVGAGI (reference sequence). The V gene end was trimmed by 2 bases and the J gene end by 6 bases; junction bases not matched to a gene: 5. This CDR3 region has 15 residues.

As to this clonotype: Since the CDR3 does not end with the conserved phenylalanine or tryptophan, this likely comes from a read error. J is TRBJ2-2 and V is TRBV6-2 or TRBV6-3; possible D gene TRBD2, 5 bases. Per germline, CDR1 MNHEY and CDR2 SVGEGT. This CDR3 has 14 residues. Trimming removed 5 bases from V and 1 base from J, with 8 bases in between. The CDR3: CASSRTVNTGELFL. The CDR3 DNA follows: TGTGCCAGCAGTAGGACTGTGAACACCGGGGAGCTGTTTCTT.

This clonotype occurred a few times. The chain employs TRBV4-1 and TRBJ1-5; TRBD1 aligns across 8 bases. Germline values: CDR1 MGHRA, CDR2 YSYEKL. This CDR3 region has 15 residues. With V trimmed by 4 bases and J by 3 bases, 5 bases remained unmatched. CDR3 sequence: CASSLTGGANQPQHF. CDR3 nucleotide sequence: TGCGCCAGCAGCCTAACAGGGGGTGCCAATCAGCCCCAGCATTTT.

This clonotype occurred a few times. The gene calls are TRBV7-9 and TRBJ2-2; 16 positions agree with TRBD2. The length of the CDR3 is 20 residues. With 3 bases clipped from V and 4 bases from J, the junction kept 11 bases outside the gene matches. Germline CDR1 and CDR2: SEHNR and FQNEAQ (reference sequence). CDR3 coding DNA: TGTGCCAGCAGCTTCTTCCCGGGACTAGCGGGGGGGCCCTTCACCGGGGAGCTGTTTTTT. It translates to CASSFFPGLAGGPFTGELFF.

This clonotype was recorded a few times. The V and J genes are TRBV19 and TRBJ1-1; 7 bases fit TRBD1. This CDR3 comprises 15 residues. Unmatched junction bases numbered 11, after V lost 5 bases and J lost 5 bases. CDR1 LNHDA and CDR2 SQIVND come from the germline V gene (reference sequence). CDR3 DNA: TGTGCCAGTAGTGGGGTACAGGGGAAAGAAACTGAAGCTTTCTTT. Protein: CASSGVQGKETEAFF.

The genes are TRBV12-3 or TRBV12-4 and TRBJ2-7; D tentatively reads TRBD1 or TRBD2 (6 bases each). V was clipped by 0 bases and J by 4 bases, with 13 bases between them. This CDR3 region has 15 residues. This CDR3 reads CASSLALTGTYEQYV. DNA of the CDR3: TGTGCCAGCAGTTTAGCGCTTACAGGGACTTACGAGCAGTACGTC.

This clonotype was detected a few times. This chain links TRBV7-2 with TRBJ2-7; D is possibly TRBD2 (7 bases). The germline CDR1 and CDR2 sequences are SGHTA and FQGNSA. V was cut by 5 bases and J by 7 bases, with 15 bases left in between. The CDR3 has 13 residues. CDR3 sequence (DNA): TGTGCCAGCAGCGTAGGGGGGGCCGGGGAGCAGTACGTC. Translating it yields CASSVGGAGEQYV.

The chain has TRBV12-3 or TRBV12-4 and TRBJ2-1; 7 nucleotides align to TRBD1. The J segment lost 0 bases and the V segment lost 7 bases, leaving 9 bases of the junction unmatched. This CDR3 contains 16 residues. CDR3 bases: TGTGCCAGCACCTTCGGGACAGAAGTCTCCTACAATGAGCAGTTCTTC. Residues: CASTFGTEVSYNEQFF.

The chain uses TRBV2 and TRBJ1-2; no firm D call. V was trimmed by 7 bases and J by 4 bases, leaving 16 bases between them. The CDR3 loop spans 14 amino acids. CDR1 is SNHLY, CDR2 FYNNEI, per germline. The CDR3: CASKGGSDGYGYTF. For the CDR3, the DNA is TGTGCCAGCAAAGGAGGCTCGGACGGCTATGGCTACACCTTC.

This clonotype was seen a few times. The genes are TRBV14 and TRBJ2-7, with D possibly matching TRBD2 (6 bases). CDR1 and CDR2 from the germline V gene are SGHDN and FVKESK. The length of the CDR3 is 15 residues. V lost 0 bases to trimming and J lost 0 bases, with 9 bases between them. This CDR3 reads CASSQDGGTSYEQYF. For the CDR3, the DNA is TGTGCCAGCAGCCAAGATGGGGGGACCTCCTACGAGCAGTACTTC. Complete variable domain (other parts from reference TRBV14 and TRBJ2-7): EAGVTQFPSHSVIEKGQTVTLRCDPISGHDNLYWYRRVMGKEIKFLLHFVKESKQDESGMPNNRFLAERTGGTYSTLKVQPAELEDSGVYFCASSQDGGTSYEQYFGPGTRLTVT.

This clonotype occurred once. The CDR3 bases are TGTGCCAGCATCACTTCTGGGGCCAACGTCCTGACTTTC. This codes for CASITSGANVLTF. The chain employs TRBV6-2 or TRBV6-3 and TRBJ2-6; the D is unclear. V dropped 7 bases and J dropped 1 base, with 5 bases sitting between them. The germline CDR1 and CDR2 sequences are MNHEY and SVGEGT. The CDR3 is 13 residues long.

Notes on this clonotype: The junction shows a germline mismatch at one end, possibly a read error. This chain joins TRBV7-6 and TRBJ2-2, with TRBD1 as a possible D gene (5 bases). The CDR3 spans 17 residues. Germline V gene sequence: CDR1 SGHVS, CDR2 FNYEAQ. The CDR3 here is CASSPAGFWGNTGELFF. CDR3 bases: TGTGCTAGCAGCCCCGCCGGTTTTTGGGGCAACACCGGGGAGCTGTTTTTT.